The sequence of this TCR beta chain was determined in a study of T cell clonotyping in hematopoietic cell transplantation. Study information: Recipient samples before transplant were obtained post-cytoreduction.

This CDR3 has 14 residues. Trimming stripped 5 bases from V and 8 bases from J, with 18 bases between. Germline assignment: CDR1 SGHTA and CDR2 FQGTGA. The time point: recipient sample about 28 days before transplant, after cytoreduction. Recipient blood drawn about 28 days pretransplant and days 30, 100, 180 after. Generated by immunoSEQ multiplex PCR, the TCRdb table keeps only in-frame clones and is missing some. The sample contains more than 70,000 clones, roughly 95% of which appear only once. Study findings and constraints: Pathologically expanded recipient clonotypes increased progressively from day 30 to day 180 as diversity fell.

A remark on this clone: Its antigen is not known.

The rearrangement uses TRBV7-3 and TRBJ1-2; D call uncertain. The source was peripheral blood mononuclear cells, collected before stem cell transplant. This receptor was taken from a woman in her forties or fifties with acute myeloid leukemia. Some clones in this sample may be carry-over from other donors' samples. The DNA for the CDR3 is TGTGCCAGCAGCCGTAACCCGTGGGGAGGCGGCTACACCTTC. It yields the protein CASSRNPWGGGYTF.